This T cell receptor (beta chain) came from a study of cytomegalovirus exposure and HLA in healthy donors. Broader study findings: When analyzed later, a missense DCLRE1C variant was found to be linked to TCR beta V- and J-gene trimming.

On this clone: What it recognizes is unknown.

The PCR had 60 Vbeta and 13 Jbeta primers. Measured with immunoSEQ multiplex PCR; TCRdb has only the in-frame clones, and not every one. In all, the sample yields some 70,000 clones. The clonotype originates from a boy younger than 18 in good health and CMV-seronegative. The source material was PBMCs.

CDR3 sequence reads: CSVERASGTYEQYF. In DNA, the CDR3 is TGCAGCGTTGAGCGGGCTAGCGGTACCTACGAGCAGTACTTC. The chain joins TRBV29-1 to TRBJ2-7, with 7 positions matching TRBD2. Trimming took 3 bases from V and 2 from J; bases not matched to a gene: 7. Per germline, CDR1 SQVTM and CDR2 ANQGSEA. The CDR3 is made up of 14 amino acids.